A single TCR beta chain is shown here with its context. The antigen is not known. V dropped 3 bases and J dropped 2 bases, with 7 bases sitting between them. CDR1 SGHRS and CDR2 YFSETQ come from the germline V gene. The CDR3 has 13 amino acids. The data derive from a study of cytomegalovirus exposure and HLA in healthy donors. Whole-study context: Later analysis reported that the 120 or so validation repertoires shared the platform of the approximately 670 first-cohort repertoires.

The repertoire was sequenced with immunoSEQ multiplex PCR; TCRdb's copy has only in-frame clones and lacks some. The table lists more than 110,000 clones, approximately 84% of them singletons. Whole-study results and caveats: High specificity and sensitivity for cytomegalovirus status were reported for the classifier. Researchers counted approximately 160 TCR beta chains as cytomegalovirus-associated. Most TCR sequences were uncommon, yet certain public TCRs appeared in many donors.

The rearrangement joins TRBV5-1 to TRBJ2-3, with a tentative D call TRBD1 (5 bases). The clonotype originates from a woman aged 30 to 39 in good health and CMV-seronegative. Sequencing used PBMCs. The DNA of the CDR3 is TGCGCCAGCAGCTGGACAACCACAGATACGCAGTATTTT. Its protein product is CASSWTTTDTQYF.